The sequence of this T cell receptor beta chain was determined in a study of T cells in Graves' hyperthyroidism and ophthalmopathy. Turning to the study itself: Peripheral blood specimens were obtained at initial diagnosis, prior to any treatment.

Diagnosis rested on symptoms, serum thyroxine and TRAb, thyroid ultrasound, and orbital computed tomography. 15 amino acids form the CDR3, both terminal residues included. Germline CDR1 and CDR2: DFQATT and SNEGSKA (reference sequence). Concerning this clonotype itself: Antigen unknown. The conserved final phenylalanine or tryptophan is absent from the CDR3, which likely points to a read error. No DNA is shown, since the ends of the CDR3 on it are uncertain; the CDR3 is the one TCRdb lists.

Findings of the study overall: Median prediction lead before ophthalmopathy onset was 5 to 7.5 months with the model.

What was amplified from RNA transcripts were TCR beta CDR3 regions. During a first-round RT-PCR of the TCR CDR3, the HTBI primer set was used. In TCRdb, the multiplex PCR reads were re-called with MiXCR into one record per CDR3 protein. The table has about 52,000 distinct CDR3 sequences, around half seen once. The sequence came from a woman in her 50s with Graves' ophthalmopathy. Sequenced sample: blood. This chain connects TRBV20-1 to TRBJ2-1; the D call TRBD2 from the table was never checked on the DNA. The chain's CDR3 is CSATPGLAGYNERFL.